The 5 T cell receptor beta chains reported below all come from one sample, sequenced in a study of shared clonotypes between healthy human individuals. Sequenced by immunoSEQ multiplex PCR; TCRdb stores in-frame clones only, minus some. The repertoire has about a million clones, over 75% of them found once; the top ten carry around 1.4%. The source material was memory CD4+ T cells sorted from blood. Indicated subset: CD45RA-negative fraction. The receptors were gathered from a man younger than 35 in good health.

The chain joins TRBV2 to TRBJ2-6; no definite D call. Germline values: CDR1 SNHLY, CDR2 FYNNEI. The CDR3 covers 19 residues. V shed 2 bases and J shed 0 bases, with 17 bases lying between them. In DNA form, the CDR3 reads TGTGCCAGCAGTGAATCGTTAACATCTTGGGCCTCTGGGGCCAACGTCCTGACTTTC. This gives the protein CASSESLTSWASGANVLTF.

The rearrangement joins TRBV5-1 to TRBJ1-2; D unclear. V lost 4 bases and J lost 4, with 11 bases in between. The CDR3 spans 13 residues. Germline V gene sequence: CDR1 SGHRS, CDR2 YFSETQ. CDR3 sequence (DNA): TGCGCCAGCAGCCCTGAGAGGACCTATGGCTACACCTTC. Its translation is CASSPERTYGYTF.

The CDR3 DNA sequence: TGCGCCAGCAGCCAGAGACAGCTAACAGATACGCAGTATTTT. Protein sequence: CASSQRQLTDTQYF. The chain links TRBV4-3 to TRBJ2-3; D may be TRBD1 (5 bases). Trimming took off 3 bases at V and 3 bases at J, with 10 bases between the two ends. CDR3 length: 14 amino acids. Germline V lookup: CDR1 LGHNA, CDR2 YSLEER.

CDR3 DNA: TGTGCCAGCAGTGGGGGACAGGGGCCCTATGGCTACACCTTC. Its protein product is CASSGGQGPYGYTF. The rearrangement uses TRBV6-6 and TRBJ1-2, with 10 bases lining up with TRBD1. V lost 5 bases, J lost 4 bases, and 4 bases stayed unmatched. Per the germline V gene, CDR1 is MNHNY and CDR2 is SVGAGI (reference sequence). This CDR3 spans 14 amino acids.

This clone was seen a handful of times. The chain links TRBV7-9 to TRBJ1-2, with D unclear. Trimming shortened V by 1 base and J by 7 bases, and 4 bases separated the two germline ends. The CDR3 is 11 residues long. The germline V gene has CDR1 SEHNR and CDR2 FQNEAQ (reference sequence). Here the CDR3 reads CASSLEGGYTF. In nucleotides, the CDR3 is TGTGCCAGCAGCTTAGAAGGTGGCTACACCTTC.